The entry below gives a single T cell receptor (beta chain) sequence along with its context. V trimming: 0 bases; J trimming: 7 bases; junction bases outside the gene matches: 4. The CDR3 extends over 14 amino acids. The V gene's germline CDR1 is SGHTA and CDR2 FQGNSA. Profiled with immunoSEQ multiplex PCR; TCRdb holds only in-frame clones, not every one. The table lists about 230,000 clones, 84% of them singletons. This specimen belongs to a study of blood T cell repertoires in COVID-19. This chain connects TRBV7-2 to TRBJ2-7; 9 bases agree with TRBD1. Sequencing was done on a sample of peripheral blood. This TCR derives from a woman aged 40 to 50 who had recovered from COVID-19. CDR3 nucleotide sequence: TGTGCCAGCAGCTTAGCTTCCGGGACAGGGGAGCAGTACTTC. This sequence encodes CASSLASGTGEQYF.